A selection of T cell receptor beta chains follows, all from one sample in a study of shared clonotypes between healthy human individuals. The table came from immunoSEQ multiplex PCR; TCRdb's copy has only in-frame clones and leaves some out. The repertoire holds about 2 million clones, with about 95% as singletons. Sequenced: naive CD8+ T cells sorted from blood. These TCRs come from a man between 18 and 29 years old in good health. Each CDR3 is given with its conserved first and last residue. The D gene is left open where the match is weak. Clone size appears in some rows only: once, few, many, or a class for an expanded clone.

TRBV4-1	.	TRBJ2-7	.	TGCGCCAGCAGCCCCCGACTGACCTACGAGCAGTACTTC	CASSPRLTYEQYF
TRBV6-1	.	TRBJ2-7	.	TGTGCCAGCAACGGGGGAAGCTACGAGCAGTACTTC	CASNGGSYEQYF
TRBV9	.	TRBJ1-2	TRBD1	TGTGCCAGCAGCGCCGGACAGGGGGCGGATGGCTACACCTTC	CASSAGQGADGYTF
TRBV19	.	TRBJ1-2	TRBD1	TGTGCCAGTAGTACGCTACAGGGGGCGCTTGGCTGCACCTTC	CASSTLQGALGCTF
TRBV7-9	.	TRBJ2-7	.	TGTGCCAGCAGCTTAGCCAGAGGACCGGGGGACGAGCAGTACTTC	CASSLARGPGDEQYF
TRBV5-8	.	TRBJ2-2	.	TGTGCCAGCAGCTTGCCGGGACCCGGGGAGCTGTTTTTT	CASSLPGPGELFF
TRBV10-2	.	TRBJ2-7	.	TGCGCCAGCACCGATACTAGTAACGAGCAGTACTTC	CASTDTSNEQYF
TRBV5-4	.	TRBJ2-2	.	TGTGCCAGCAGGCGTACTCAGGGGACGGACGGGGAGCTGTTTTTT	CASRRTQGTDGELFF
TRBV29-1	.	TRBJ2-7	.	TGCAGCGTTCTTCAGAGGGGGACCTACGAGCAGTACTTC	CSVLQRGTYEQYF
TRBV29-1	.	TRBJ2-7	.	TGCAGCGTTGCGTCGGACGCACTCCTCTACGAGCAGTACTTC	CSVASDALLYEQYF
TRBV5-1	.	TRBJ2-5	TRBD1	TGCGCCAGCCTTGACAGGGGGACGGAGACCCAGTACTTC	CASLDRGTETQYF
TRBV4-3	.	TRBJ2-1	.	TGCGCCAGCAGCCAAGAGGAGGGTACAGGCGGCTCGGAGCAGTTCTTC	CASSQEEGTGGSEQFF
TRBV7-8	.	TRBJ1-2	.	TGTGCCAGCAGTGACCCGGATGGCTACACCTTC	CASSDPDGYTF
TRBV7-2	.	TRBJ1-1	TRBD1	TGTGCCAGCAGCTTCAGACCGGGGACAGGCTTGAACACTGAAGCTTTCTTT	CASSFRPGTGLNTEAFF
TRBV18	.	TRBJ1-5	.	TGTGCCAGCTCACCCACGGGACCGTCAGAGGTTGAAAGCAATCAGCCCCAGCATTTT	CASSPTGPSEVESNQPQHF
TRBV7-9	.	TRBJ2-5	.	TGTGCCAGCAGCTTAGCGGCGGGTCGCGAGACCCAGTACTTC	CASSLAAGRETQYF
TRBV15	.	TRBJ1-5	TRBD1	TGTGCCACCAGCAGAGATCAGGGGGCAGGTCAGCCCCAGCATTTT	CATSRDQGAGQPQHF
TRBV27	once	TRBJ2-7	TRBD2	TGTGCCAGCAGTTTATGGGGCGGGGGGGCCTCCTACGAGCAGTACTTC	CASSLWGGGASYEQYF
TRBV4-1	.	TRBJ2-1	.	TGCGCCAGCAGCCAAATTTTTGGGACAAATTACAATGAGCAGTTCTTC	CASSQIFGTNYNEQFF
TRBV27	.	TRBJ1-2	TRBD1	TGTGCCAGCAGTTTATCGGACAGGGGGCTCATGGGCTACACCTTC	CASSLSDRGLMGYTF
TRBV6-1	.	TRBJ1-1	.	TGTGCCAGCAGTGAAAGTTATTTTGAAGCTTTCTTT	CASSESYFEAFF